This TCR beta chain was sequenced during a study of blood T cells in healthy people across ages. Overall study context: Template switching picked up about one barcoded beta molecule for each two T cells.

Combining a sample-barcoded 5' primer with a J-beta primer mix, a second PCR ran for 7 to 11 cycles. TCRdb re-called the 5' RACE reads through MiXCR, storing one row per CDR3 protein. The repertoire holds about 780,000 distinct CDR3 sequences, with roughly 26% as singletons. Study results and limitations: Strong correlation was found linking TCR beta diversity to naive T cell percentage.

Per individual sample, total RNA of at least 5 micrograms was extracted. In this sample, this clonotype turned up many times. The target antigen is unknown. The data were also submitted as part of a second study, on T cells of mothers and their children. From that report: Researchers found no T cell clones that were persistent and microchimeric.

This clonotype was sampled from a boy aged 5-17 years in good health. Sequenced: blood.

The CDR3 region has the DNA TGTGCCAGCAGTTCCCGGGACAGCTCCTACGAGCAGTACTTC. Translation gives CASSSRDSSYEQYF. The V call is TRBV12-3 or TRBV12-4, the J call TRBJ2-7, with 7 bases fitting TRBD1. With 4 bases clipped from V and 0 bases from J, the junction kept 3 bases outside the gene matches. The length of the CDR3 is 14 residues.